The TCR beta chain under discussion was sequenced for a study of graft-versus-host responses after intestinal transplantation. Looking at the study overall: Each recipient received a multivisceral, liver-intestinal, or isolated intestinal graft. Among the recipients, all got anti-thymocyte globulin induction and then tacrolimus and steroids for about 3 years. Study results and caveats: GvH clones occurred in recipient marrow; some first appeared in ileum or blood. Allografts carried high graft-versus-host to host-versus-graft clonal ratios in patients having graft-donor T cell macrochimerism.

The CDR3 sequence is 14 residues long. CDR1 ENHRY and CDR2 SYGVKD come from the germline V gene. Of note for this clone: Its antigen is not identified. One end of the junction is discordant with germline, which a read error may explain.

Clones were read by immunoSEQ multiplex PCR, and TCRdb kept only the in-frame ones, dropping some. The repertoire consists of over 7,500 clones, with approximately 77% occurring once and the leading ten covering 20%. The graft tissue was processed, and this released both intraepithelial and lamina propria lymphocytes. The rearrangement links TRBV10-3 to TRBJ1-6, with D perhaps TRBD1 (6 bases). Here the sequenced sample was ileum tissue, taken 450 to 480 days after intestinal transplantation. This sequence was found in a human patient who received an intestinal transplant, so some T cells may come from the graft donor. The CDR3 sequence is CASSYGDTVSPLHF. In DNA, the CDR3 is TGTGCCAGCAGTTACGGGGACACGGTTTCACCCCTCCACTTT.